These T cell receptor beta chains were read from a single sample in a study of response to subunit inactivated influenza vaccine. TCRdb itself ran the RT-PCR reads through MiXCR, one entry per CDR3 protein. The table records about 570,000 distinct CDR3 sequences, over 9% of them present only once. The same sample was also used in a study of T cells expressing NK-cell markers.

The sample here was PBMCs from blood, taken on the day of vaccination. These TCRs come from a man aged 45 to 65 who received an inactivated influenza vaccine. Each CDR3 is given with its conserved first and last residue. D genes are given only for firm matches. Some rows mark clone size as missing; the rest say once, few, many or name a class of expanded clone.

V	D	size	J	DNA	CDR3
TRBV29-1	TRBD2	many	TRBJ2-5	TGCAGCGTAGCTTATAGCGGGGGACGGGAGACCCAGTACTTC	CSVAYSGGRETQYF
TRBV30	NA	NA	TRBJ1-5	TGTGCCTGGAGGCCTCGGGGGGTTAGCAATCAGCCCCAGCATTTT	CAWRPRGVSNQPQHF
TRBV7-6	NA	few	TRBJ1-2	TGTGCCAGCAGCCGAATCACAGGGTTCACTAACTATGGCTACACCTTC	CASSRITGFTNYGYTF
TRBV20-1	TRBD1	NA	TRBJ1-6	TGCAGTGCTCTGACAGGGGTTTACAATTCACCCCTCCACTTT	CSALTGVYNSPLHF
TRBV20-1	NA	few	TRBJ1-2	TGCAGTGCTAGAGTTGCAGTCCAGGCTGGCTACACCTTC	CSARVAVQAGYTF
TRBV12-3/TRBV12-4	NA	many	TRBJ1-1	TGTGCCAGCAGTTTTAAGGCCACGAGGGGCACTGAAGCTTTCTTT	CASSFKATRGTEAFF
TRBV7-2	NA	few	TRBJ2-5	TGTGCCAGCAGCTTGAGTCGGGGGGCACTACAAGAGACCCAGTACTTC	CASSLSRGALQETQYF
TRBV6-1	NA	few	TRBJ1-5	TGTGCCAGCAGCAAAGGGGTGGGCTATAGCAATCAGCCCCAGCATTTT	CASSKGVGYSNQPQHF
TRBV12-3/TRBV12-4	TRBD1	NA	TRBJ2-7	TGTGCCAGCAGCCCAAAGACAGGGGCCGAGGAGCAGTACTTC	CASSPKTGAEEQYF
TRBV19	TRBD2	few	TRBJ2-1	TGTGCCAGTAGTCGTACTGGGACTAGCGGGATCATGCAGTTCTTC	CASSRTGTSGIMQFF
TRBV5-1	NA	NA	TRBJ2-5	TGCGCCAGCAGCTTGGCCGTAGACCTTCAGGGGACCCAGTACTTC	CASSLAVDLQGTQYF
TRBV7-7	NA	NA	TRBJ2-3	TGTGCCAGCAGCTCAGTCGGGTCAGATACGCAGTATTTT	CASSSVGSDTQYF
TRBV12-3/TRBV12-4	NA	NA	TRBJ2-7	TGTGCCAGCAGTTTATTTAGGCACGAGCAGTACTTC	CASSLFRHEQYF
TRBV7-9	TRBD2	many	TRBJ2-5	TGTGCCAGCAGCTTATTATCAAGCGGGAGTAAAGAGACCCAGTACTTC	CASSLLSSGSKETQYF
TRBV12-3/TRBV12-4	TRBD2	NA	TRBJ2-7	TGTGCCAGCAGTTCTGGACTAGCGGGAGCCTTGGACGAGCAGTACTTC	CASSSGLAGALDEQYF
TRBV7-9	NA	few	TRBJ1-2	TGTGCCAGCAGCGCGGAACTTTCCTATGGCTACACCTTC	CASSAELSYGYTF
TRBV9	TRBD2	NA	TRBJ2-3	TGTGCCAGCAGCGTCTTAGCGGGGGGTAGAGATACGCAGTATTTT	CASSVLAGGRDTQYF
TRBV9	NA	few	TRBJ2-2	TGTGCCAGCAAAGCATCGAACACCGGGGAGCTGTTTTTT	CASKASNTGELFF
TRBV20-1	TRBD1	few	TRBJ2-3	TGCAGTGCTAGTCCGGGACAGTTTAGCACAGATACGCAGTATTTT	CSASPGQFSTDTQYF
TRBV18	NA	NA	TRBJ2-7	TGTGCCAGCTCACCGGCAGTAAGGTCTACATCCTACGAGCAGTACTTC	CASSPAVRSTSYEQYF
TRBV2	NA	few	TRBJ1-4	TGTGCCAGCAGCGTCGGGACACCGGGAGAAAAACTGTTTTTT	CASSVGTPGEKLFF
TRBV6-1	NA	few	TRBJ2-2	TGTGCCAGCAGGATCCAGGGGACCGGGGAGCTGTTTTTT	CASRIQGTGELFF
TRBV27	NA	many	TRBJ2-5	TGTGCCAGCAGTTTAAATTCACTACCAAGAGAGGCCCAGTACTTC	CASSLNSLPREAQYF
TRBV15	TRBD1	few	TRBJ2-2	TGTGCCACCAGCAGCCGGGACAGACACGTCGGGGAGCTGTTTTTT	CATSSRDRHVGELFF
TRBV25-1	NA	many	TRBJ1-5	TGTGCCAGCAGTGAAGCAGGGGGCAATCAGCCCCAGCATTTT	CASSEAGGNQPQHF
TRBV9	NA	few	TRBJ2-3	TGTGCCAGCAGCGTAGAGGGACACTATCCAGATACGCAGTATTTT	CASSVEGHYPDTQYF
TRBV7-9	NA	NA	TRBJ1-2	TGTGCCAGCAGCTTAGAAGGCTGGATAAGGGTAAACTATGGCTACACCTTC	CASSLEGWIRVNYGYTF
TRBV20-1	TRBD2	NA	TRBJ2-1	TGCAGTGCTAGGGGGACTAGCGGGAGGGTCCATGAGCAGTTCTTC	CSARGTSGRVHEQFF
TRBV20-1	NA	NA	TRBJ2-1	TGCAGTGCTACATCGATGCGGGGGCTTGAGCAGTTCTTC	CSATSMRGLEQFF
TRBV5-1	TRBD2	many	TRBJ2-7	TGCGCCAGCAGCTTAGCGGGAGTTCTCTACGAGCAGTACTTC	CASSLAGVLYEQYF
TRBV28	TRBD2	NA	TRBJ2-5	TGTGCCAGCACTAAGGGGCGGGGGGGCGGAGAGACCCAGTACTTC	CASTKGRGGGETQYF
TRBV12-3/TRBV12-4	TRBD1	NA	TRBJ1-1	TGTGCCAGCAGAGTCGACAGGGGATACACTGAAGCTTTCTTT	CASRVDRGYTEAFF
TRBV6-1	NA	NA	TRBJ2-1	TGTGCCATCTCCAGGTCGGGGGTCAATGAGCAGTTCTTC	CAISRSGVNEQFF
TRBV2	NA	NA	TRBJ2-1	TGTGCCAGCAGGAGCATCTGGTCGCAGTTCTTC	CASRSIWSQFF
TRBV9	TRBD1	few	TRBJ2-5	TGTGCCAGCAGCGCCGGGACAGGGGGCTTGGTGGAGACCCAGTACTTC	CASSAGTGGLVETQYF
TRBV21-1	NA	NA	TRBJ2-7	TGTGCCAGCAGCAACAATTTCTCGGGGGAGCAGTACTTC	CASSNNFSGEQYF
TRBV2	NA	NA	TRBJ2-3	TGTGCCAGCAGTGAAACGATTATGGCAGATACGCAGTATTTT	CASSETIMADTQYF